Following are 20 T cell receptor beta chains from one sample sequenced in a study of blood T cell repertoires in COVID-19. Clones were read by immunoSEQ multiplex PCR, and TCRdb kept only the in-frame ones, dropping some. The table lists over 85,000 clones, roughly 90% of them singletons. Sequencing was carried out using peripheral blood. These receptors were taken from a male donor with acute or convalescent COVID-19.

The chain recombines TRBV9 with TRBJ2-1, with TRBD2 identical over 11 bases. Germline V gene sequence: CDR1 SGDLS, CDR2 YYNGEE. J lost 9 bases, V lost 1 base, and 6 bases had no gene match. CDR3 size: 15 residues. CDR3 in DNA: TGTGCCAGCAGCGTAACTAGCGGGGGACTAGGTGAGCAGTTCTTC. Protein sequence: CASSVTSGGLGEQFF.

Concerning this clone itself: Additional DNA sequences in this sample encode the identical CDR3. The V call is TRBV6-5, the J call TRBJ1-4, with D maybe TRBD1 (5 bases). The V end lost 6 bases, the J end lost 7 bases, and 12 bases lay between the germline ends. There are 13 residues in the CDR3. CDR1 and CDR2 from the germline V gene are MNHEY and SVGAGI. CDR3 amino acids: CASRGQGGEKLFF. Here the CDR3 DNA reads TGTGCCAGCAGGGGGCAGGGCGGTGAAAAACTGTTTTTT.

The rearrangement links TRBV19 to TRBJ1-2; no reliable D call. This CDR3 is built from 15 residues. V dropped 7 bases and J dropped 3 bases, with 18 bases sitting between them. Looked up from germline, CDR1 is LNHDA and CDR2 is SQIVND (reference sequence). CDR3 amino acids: CASTSGPREDYGYTF. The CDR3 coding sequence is TGTGCCAGTACCAGTGGGCCGAGGGAGGACTATGGCTACACCTTC.

CDR3 nucleotides: TGTGCCAGCAGCGTAGAGCAAGGAGGTGGTGAAAAACTGTTTTTT. It specifies CASSVEQGGGEKLFF. The chain uses TRBV9 and TRBJ1-4; D is undetermined. V lost 0 bases and J lost 7, with 13 bases in between. CDR3 size: 15 residues. From germline, CDR1 is SGDLS and CDR2 YYNGEE.

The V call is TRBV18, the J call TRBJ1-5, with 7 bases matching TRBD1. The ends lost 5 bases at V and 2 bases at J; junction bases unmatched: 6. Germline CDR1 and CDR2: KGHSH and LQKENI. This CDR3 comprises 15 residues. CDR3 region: CASSIGDRGNQPQHF. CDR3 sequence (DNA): TGTGCCAGCTCAATTGGAGACAGGGGCAATCAGCCCCAGCATTTT. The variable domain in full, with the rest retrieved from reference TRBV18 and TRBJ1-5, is NAGVMQNPRHLVRRRGQEARLRCSPMKGHSHVYWYRQLPEEGLKFMVYLQKENIIDESGMPKERFSAEFPKEGPSILRIQQVVRGDSAAYFCASSIGDRGNQPQHFGDGTRLSIL.

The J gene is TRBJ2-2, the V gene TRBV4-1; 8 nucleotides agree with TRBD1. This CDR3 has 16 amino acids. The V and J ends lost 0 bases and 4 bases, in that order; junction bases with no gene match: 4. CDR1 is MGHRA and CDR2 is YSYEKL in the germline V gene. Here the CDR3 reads CASSQETGGLTGELFF. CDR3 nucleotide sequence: TGCGCCAGCAGCCAAGAAACAGGGGGTCTCACCGGGGAGCTGTTTTTT.

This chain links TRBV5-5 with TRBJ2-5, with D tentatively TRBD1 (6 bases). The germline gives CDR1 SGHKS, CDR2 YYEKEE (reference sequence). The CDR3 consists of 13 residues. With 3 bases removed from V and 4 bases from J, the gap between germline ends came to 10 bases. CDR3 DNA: TGTGCCAGCAGCTCGGGCAGGGGAGAGACCCAGTACTTC. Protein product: CASSSGRGETQYF.

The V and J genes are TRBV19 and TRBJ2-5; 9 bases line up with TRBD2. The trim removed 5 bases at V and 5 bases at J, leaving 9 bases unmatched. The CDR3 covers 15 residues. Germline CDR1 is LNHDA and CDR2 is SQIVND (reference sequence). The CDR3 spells CASSGASGAVETQYF. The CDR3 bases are TGTGCCAGTAGTGGGGCTAGCGGGGCGGTGGAGACCCAGTACTTC.

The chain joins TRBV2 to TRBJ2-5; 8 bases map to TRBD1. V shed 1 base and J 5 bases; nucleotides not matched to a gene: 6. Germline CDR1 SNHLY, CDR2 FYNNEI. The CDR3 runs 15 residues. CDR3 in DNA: TGTGCCAGCAGTGAAGTCGGACAGGGTTCCGAGACCCAGTACTTC. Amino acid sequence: CASSEVGQGSETQYF. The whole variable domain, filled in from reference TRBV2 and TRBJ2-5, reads EPEVTQTPSHQVTQMGQEVILRCVPISNHLYFYWYRQILGQKVEFLVSFYNNEISEKSEIFDDQFSVERPDGSNFTLKIRSTKLEDSAMYFCASSEVGQGSETQYFGPGTRLLVL.

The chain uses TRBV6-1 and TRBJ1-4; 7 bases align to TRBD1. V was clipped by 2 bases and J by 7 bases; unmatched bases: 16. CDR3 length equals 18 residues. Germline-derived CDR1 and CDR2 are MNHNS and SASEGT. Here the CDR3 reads CASSERPRQGGLAEKLFF. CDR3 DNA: TGTGCCAGCAGTGAAAGACCGCGACAGGGTGGGTTGGCTGAAAAACTGTTTTTT.

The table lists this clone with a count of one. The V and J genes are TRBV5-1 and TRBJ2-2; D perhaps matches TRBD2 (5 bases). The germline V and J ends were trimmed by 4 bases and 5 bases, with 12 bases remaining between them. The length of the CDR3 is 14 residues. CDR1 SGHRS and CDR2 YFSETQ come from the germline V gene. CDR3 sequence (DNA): TGCGCCAGCAGCCCGCCCCTAGCAACCGGGGAGCTGTTTTTT. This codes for CASSPPLATGELFF.

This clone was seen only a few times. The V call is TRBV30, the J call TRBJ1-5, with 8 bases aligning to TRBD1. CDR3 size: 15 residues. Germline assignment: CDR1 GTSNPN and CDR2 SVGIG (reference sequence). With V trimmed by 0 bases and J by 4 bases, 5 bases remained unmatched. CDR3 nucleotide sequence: TGTGCCTGGAGTGTAGCAGGGGGCGGGAATCAGCCCCAGCATTTT. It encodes CAWSVAGGGNQPQHF.

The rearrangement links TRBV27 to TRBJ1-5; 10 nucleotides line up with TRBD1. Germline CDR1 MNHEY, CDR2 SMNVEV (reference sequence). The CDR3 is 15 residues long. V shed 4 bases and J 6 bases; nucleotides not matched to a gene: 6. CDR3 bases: TGTGCCAGCAGTTCAGGACAGGGGGTTATTCAGCCCCAGCATTTT. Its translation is CASSSGQGVIQPQHF.

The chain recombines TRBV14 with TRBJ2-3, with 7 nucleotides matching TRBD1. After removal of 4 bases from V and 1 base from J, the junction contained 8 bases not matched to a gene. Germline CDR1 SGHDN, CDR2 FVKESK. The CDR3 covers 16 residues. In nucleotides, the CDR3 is TGTGCCAGCAGCCCCCCGATTGGACAGGGCACAGATACGCAGTATTTT. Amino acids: CASSPPIGQGTDTQYF.

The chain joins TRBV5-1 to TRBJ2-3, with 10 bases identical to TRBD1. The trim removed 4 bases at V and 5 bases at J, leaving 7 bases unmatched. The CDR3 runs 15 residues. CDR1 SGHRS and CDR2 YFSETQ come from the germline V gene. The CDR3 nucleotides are TGCGCCAGCAGCCCTCGGACAGGGGGTATAGATACGCAGTATTTT. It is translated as CASSPRTGGIDTQYF.

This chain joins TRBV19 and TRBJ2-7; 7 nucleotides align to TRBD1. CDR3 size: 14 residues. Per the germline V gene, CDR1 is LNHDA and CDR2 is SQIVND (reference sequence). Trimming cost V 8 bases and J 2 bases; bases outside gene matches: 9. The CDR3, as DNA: TGTGCCAGTGGGGAGACAGGGCCTCCCTACGAGCAGTACTTC. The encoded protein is CASGETGPPYEQYF.

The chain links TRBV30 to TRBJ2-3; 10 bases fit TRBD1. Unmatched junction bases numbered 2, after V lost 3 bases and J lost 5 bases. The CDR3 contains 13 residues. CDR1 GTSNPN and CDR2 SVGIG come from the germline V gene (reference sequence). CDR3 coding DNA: TGTGCCTGGAGCGACAGGGGGCAAGATACGCAGTATTTT. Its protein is CAWSDRGQDTQYF.

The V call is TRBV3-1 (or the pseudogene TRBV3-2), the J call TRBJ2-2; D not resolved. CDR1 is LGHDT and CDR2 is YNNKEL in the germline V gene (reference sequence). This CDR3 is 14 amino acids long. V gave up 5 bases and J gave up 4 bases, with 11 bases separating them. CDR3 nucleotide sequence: TGTGCCAGCAGCAGCCGAGGCCTCACCGGGGAGCTGTTTTTT. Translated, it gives CASSSRGLTGELFF.

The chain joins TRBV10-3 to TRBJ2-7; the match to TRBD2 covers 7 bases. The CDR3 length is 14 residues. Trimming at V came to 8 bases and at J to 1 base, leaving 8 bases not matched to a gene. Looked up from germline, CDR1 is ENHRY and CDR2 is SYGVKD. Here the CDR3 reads CAIAGGDLSYEQYF. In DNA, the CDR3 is TGTGCCATCGCTGGGGGGGACTTGTCCTACGAGCAGTACTTC.

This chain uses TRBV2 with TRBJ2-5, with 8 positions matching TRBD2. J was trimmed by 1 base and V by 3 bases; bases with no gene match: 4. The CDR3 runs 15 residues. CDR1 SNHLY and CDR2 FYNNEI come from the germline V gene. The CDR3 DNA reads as TGTGCCAGCAGTGACCAGCGGGGGCTCCAAGAGACCCAGTACTTC. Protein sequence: CASSDQRGLQETQYF.